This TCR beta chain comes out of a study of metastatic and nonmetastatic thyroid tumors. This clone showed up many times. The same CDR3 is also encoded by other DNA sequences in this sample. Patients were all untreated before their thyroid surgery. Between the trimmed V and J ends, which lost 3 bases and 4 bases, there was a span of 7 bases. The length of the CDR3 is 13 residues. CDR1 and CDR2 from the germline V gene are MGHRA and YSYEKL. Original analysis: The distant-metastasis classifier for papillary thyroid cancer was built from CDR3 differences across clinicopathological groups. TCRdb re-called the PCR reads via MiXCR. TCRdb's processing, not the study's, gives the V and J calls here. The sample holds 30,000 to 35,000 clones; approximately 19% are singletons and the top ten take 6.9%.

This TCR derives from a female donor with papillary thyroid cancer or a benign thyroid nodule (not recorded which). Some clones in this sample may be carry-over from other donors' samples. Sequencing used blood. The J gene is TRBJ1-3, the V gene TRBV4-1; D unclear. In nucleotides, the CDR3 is TGCGCCAGCAGCCAGACGAGAGGAAACACCATATATTTT. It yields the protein CASSQTRGNTIYF.